These T cell receptor beta chains were read from a single sample in a study of blood T cell repertoires in COVID-19. The table came from immunoSEQ multiplex PCR; TCRdb's copy has only in-frame clones and leaves some out. Here the sample spans about 39,000 clones, 75% to 90% being singletons. The sequencing input was peripheral blood. These receptors were collected from a middle-aged man with active or convalescent COVID-19. The CDR3 runs from the conserved cysteine through the conserved F or W. Each record gives: V gene, clone size, D gene, J gene, CDR3 DNA, CDR3 protein. The D gene is left open where the match is weak. Clone size is shown for a subset of rows, as once, few, many or a class of expanded clone.

V: TRBV25-1; size: once; D: NA; J: TRBJ1-2; DNA: TGTGCCAGCAGTGGGGGGGGTCATGGCTACACCTTC; CDR3: CASSGGGHGYTF
V: TRBV25-1; size: few; D: NA; J: TRBJ1-4; DNA: TGTGCCAGCAGTGAAACAGGGTTGACTAATGAAAAACTGTTTTTT; CDR3: CASSETGLTNEKLFF
V: TRBV4-1; size: once; D: TRBD2; J: TRBJ2-5; DNA: TGCGCCAGCAGCCAAGATAGGGGACTAGCGGGAGTTAAAGAGACCCAGTACTTC; CDR3: CASSQDRGLAGVKETQYF
V: TRBV21-1; size: NA; D: NA; J: TRBJ1-1; DNA: TGTGCCAGTATGAACAGGGGGCACACTGAAGCTTTCTTT; CDR3: CASMNRGHTEAFF
V: TRBV7-8; size: NA; D: TRBD2; J: TRBJ2-7; DNA: TGTGCCAGCAGCTTAGAGTCGGTAGCGGGAGAGTGGACCGAGCAGTACTTC; CDR3: CASSLESVAGEWTEQYF
V: TRBV25-1; size: NA; D: TRBD2; J: TRBJ2-1; DNA: TGTGCCACCTCGACCCGGGGGGGACCCTACAATGAGCAGTTCTTC; CDR3: CATSTRGGPYNEQFF
V: TRBV19; size: NA; D: NA; J: TRBJ1-4; DNA: TGTGCCAGTACTACCTTGACTGGGAATGAAAAACTGTTTTTT; CDR3: CASTTLTGNEKLFF
V: TRBV3-1/TRBV3-2; size: NA; D: NA; J: TRBJ1-1; DNA: TGTGCCAGCAGCCAAGTTGCGGGGGGCACTGAAGCTTTCTTT; CDR3: CASSQVAGGTEAFF
V: TRBV5-1; size: NA; D: NA; J: TRBJ1-4; DNA: TGCGCCAGCAGGACCCTGACAGGAGCCGGTAATGAAAAACTGTTTTTT; CDR3: CASRTLTGAGNEKLFF
V: TRBV6-5; size: NA; D: NA; J: TRBJ1-2; DNA: TGTGCCAGCAGATCACAGGGAGCTAACTATGGCTACACCTTC; CDR3: CASRSQGANYGYTF
V: TRBV5-1; size: NA; D: TRBD1; J: TRBJ1-2; DNA: TGCGCCAGCAGCTGGGGACAGGGTCGTACTGGCTACACCTTC; CDR3: CASSWGQGRTGYTF
V: TRBV7-2; size: few; D: NA; J: TRBJ2-4; DNA: TGTGCCAGCAGCTTTTTGGCGGAGGGAATTCAGTACTTC; CDR3: CASSFLAEGIQYF
V: TRBV5-1; size: NA; D: TRBD2; J: TRBJ2-3; DNA: TGCGCCAGCAGCCAAGGGACTAGCGGGAGACCTGATACGCAGTATTTT; CDR3: CASSQGTSGRPDTQYF
V: TRBV27; size: once; D: NA; J: TRBJ2-7; DNA: TGTGCCAGCAGTTTATCCCCGTTTTACGAGCAGTACTTC; CDR3: CASSLSPFYEQYF
V: TRBV3-1/TRBV3-2; size: NA; D: NA; J: TRBJ2-2; DNA: TGTGCCAGCAGCCACGATCGTCCCGGGAAGGGCACCGGGGAGCTGTTTTTT; CDR3: CASSHDRPGKGTGELFF
V: TRBV6-5; size: NA; D: TRBD2; J: TRBJ2-7; DNA: TGTGCCACCTCGCGGGAGCCGGCCTACGAGCAGTACTTC; CDR3: CATSREPAYEQYF
V: TRBV6-1; size: NA; D: TRBD1; J: TRBJ1-2; DNA: TGTGCCAGCAGGACAGGGGGTGGTGGCTACACCTTC; CDR3: CASRTGGGGYTF
V: TRBV2; size: NA; D: NA; J: TRBJ1-6; DNA: TGTGCCAGCAGAAGAGACAGGCTTCGACCTACCAATTCACCCCTCCACTTT; CDR3: CASRRDRLRPTNSPLHF
V: TRBV9; size: NA; D: NA; J: TRBJ2-7; DNA: TGTGCCAGCAGCGGGTCATCGGGGTCCTACGAGCAGTACTTC; CDR3: CASSGSSGSYEQYF
V: TRBV3-1/TRBV3-2; size: NA; D: NA; J: TRBJ1-1; DNA: TGTGCCAGCGGGTTGTGGACAGAAAATGAAGGCACTGAAGCTTTCTTT; CDR3: CASGLWTENEGTEAFF
V: TRBV28; size: NA; D: NA; J: TRBJ1-6; DNA: TGTGCCAGCAGCCCCCCCGACAGCCTATCACCCCTCCACTTT; CDR3: CASSPPDSLSPLHF
V: TRBV15; size: NA; D: TRBD1; J: TRBJ1-6; DNA: TGTGCCACCAGCAGAGCCGGGACAGGGTGGCATAATTCACCCCTCCACTTT; CDR3: CATSRAGTGWHNSPLHF
V: TRBV19; size: NA; D: TRBD1; J: TRBJ1-5; DNA: TGTGCCAGTAGTATACCTCGGGGGACAGGGCCCCACCGCCCATATCAGCCCCAGCATTTT; CDR3: CASSIPRGTGPHRPYQPQHF
V: TRBV20-1; size: few; D: TRBD1; J: TRBJ1-2; DNA: TGCAGTGCTCGGGACAGGGGCTACACCTTC; CDR3: CSARDRGYTF
V: TRBV5-1; size: once; D: NA; J: TRBJ1-2; DNA: TGCGCCAGCAGACAGGCGGCTAACTATGGCTACACCTTC; CDR3: CASRQAANYGYTF
V: TRBV6-8; size: NA; D: NA; J: TRBJ1-4; DNA: TGTGCCAGCAGTTACGTGGGGGGGACTAATGAAAAACTGTTTTTT; CDR3: CASSYVGGTNEKLFF
V: TRBV7-3; size: few; D: TRBD2; J: TRBJ2-7; DNA: TGTGCCAGCAGACCCCCAGGGTTCCTAGCGGGGGGCGTTTCCTACGAGCAGTACTTC; CDR3: CASRPPGFLAGGVSYEQYF
V: TRBV9; size: NA; D: TRBD1; J: TRBJ2-7; DNA: TGTGCCAGCAGCCCCCGAGTATCCGGACAGGGGTCCTACGAGCAGTACTTC; CDR3: CASSPRVSGQGSYEQYF
V: TRBV28; size: NA; D: TRBD1; J: TRBJ1-2; DNA: TGTGCCAGCAGTTTATGGGAGGGGGCACTGGCCAACTATGGCTACACCTTC; CDR3: CASSLWEGALANYGYTF
V: TRBV5-1; size: NA; D: TRBD2; J: TRBJ2-3; DNA: TGCGCCAGCAGCGGCCTGGCTAGCGGGGGATTCACAGATACGCAGTATTTT; CDR3: CASSGLASGGFTDTQYF
V: TRBV5-1; size: once; D: TRBD1; J: TRBJ1-4; DNA: TGCGCCAGCAGCTTGTTGCAGGGGGCTTCTAATGAAAAACTGTTTTTT; CDR3: CASSLLQGASNEKLFF